This TCR beta chain was captured by sequencing in a study of T-cell memory formation after mild COVID-19. Study findings and constraints: Some clones that responded turned up in pre-infection memory, which suggests that cross-reactive memory joined in. Clones contracting across day 15 to 85 had a balanced CD4/CD8 profile; later expanding clones leaned CD4+.

V was clipped by 7 bases and J by 1 base, with 16 bases between them. The germline gives CDR1 SNHLY, CDR2 FYNNEI. This CDR3 spans 15 amino acids. Notes on this clonotype: What it binds is not known.

Using constant-segment primers, 5'RACE produced TCR alpha and TCR beta cDNA libraries carrying sample barcodes and UMIs. MiXCR, run by TCRdb on the 5' RACE reads, gives a single entry per CDR3 protein. Among 200,000 to 250,000 distinct CDR3 sequences listed, around 17% were seen once. J is TRBJ1-1 and V is TRBV2; D may be TRBD1 (6 bases). The clonotype originates from a young man who had mild COVID-19 (a few samples of this study predate the infection). Cell type and time point are not known. The sequencing sample was made of PBMCs or a T cell subset sorted from them (not recorded which). In DNA, the CDR3 is TGTGCCAGCACTCTCCTGGGGGCAGGGAACACTGAAGCTTTCTTT. It is translated as CASTLLGAGNTEAFF.